This T cell receptor beta chain was documented in a study of T cell responses to AZD1222 COVID-19 vaccine. Broader study findings: Donors were largely white British and mainly female; clonal diversity was possibly underestimated. Samples come after the peak T cell response, not at day 14. Of the AZD1222 recipients, only 5 to 7 were seropositive at baseline.

Comment on this clone: The antigen is unknown.

Second doses at about 4 or about 12 weeks were pooled. This table comes from immunoSEQ multiplex PCR, and its TCRdb copy is limited to in-frame clones, with some not included. The table records about 50,000 clones, about 80% of them present only once. This receptor was taken from an adult who received the AZD1222 COVID-19 vaccine. The material sequenced was peripheral blood, taken 28 days after the second AZD1222 dose.

Here the CDR3 reads CASTSGGYTEAFF. Here the CDR3 DNA reads TGTGCCAGCACCTCAGGGGGTTACACTGAAGCTTTCTTT. The chain is built from TRBV27 and TRBJ1-1; 7 nucleotides line up with TRBD1. The V gene's germline CDR1 is MNHEY and CDR2 SMNVEV (reference sequence). This CDR3 has 13 amino acids. V shed 7 bases and J 3 bases; nucleotides not matched to a gene: 5.